This is a list of T cell receptor beta chains from one sample in a study of regulatory T cells in long-lasting Graves disease. TCRdb redid the calling of the multiplex PCR reads with MiXCR, one entry per CDR3 protein. The repertoire consists of 450,000 to 500,000 distinct CDR3 sequences, with about 16% occurring once and the leading ten covering 12%. These same records also appear under a second study, on T cells in Graves' hyperthyroidism and ophthalmopathy.

The sequences come from peripheral blood mononuclear cells (PBMCs), collected at new diagnosis, from a patient treated with antithyroid drugs. All receptors derive from a man between 35 and 55 years old with Graves disease. Each CDR3 is given with its conserved first and last residue. The D gene is left open where the match is weak. Clone sizes are given selectively: once, few, many, or a class where the clone is expanded.

V gene: TRBV7-9
clone size: many
J gene: TRBJ2-1
D gene: NA
CDR3 DNA: TGTGCCAGCAGCTTAGTGGGAGCCAGAGATGAGCAGTTCTTC
CDR3 protein: CASSLVGARDEQFF

V gene: TRBV2
clone size: many
J gene: TRBJ1-6
D gene: NA
CDR3 DNA: TGTGCCAGCAGTGGGGCGGGTAATTCACCCCTCCACTTT
CDR3 protein: CASSGAGNSPLHF

V gene: TRBV10-3
clone size: many
J gene: TRBJ1-5
D gene: TRBD1
CDR3 DNA: TGTGCCATCAGTGACGGGGGGGCAGGGGGGCAGCCCCAGCATTTT
CDR3 protein: CAISDGGAGGQPQHF

V gene: TRBV19
clone size: NA
J gene: TRBJ2-6
D gene: TRBD1
CDR3 DNA: TGTGCCACACCGGGACAGGTTGGTGGGGCCAACGTCCTGACTTTC
CDR3 protein: CATPGQVGGANVLTF

V gene: TRBV5-1
clone size: many
J gene: TRBJ2-1
D gene: NA
CDR3 DNA: TGTGCCAGCAGCTTAAGTGGTAGCAGACTCAATGAGCAGTTCTTC
CDR3 protein: CASSLSGSRLNEQFF

V gene: TRBV7-9
clone size: many
J gene: TRBJ2-7
D gene: NA
CDR3 DNA: TGTGCCAGCAGCTTAATGGTAGGTTTTACCTACGAGCAGTACTTC
CDR3 protein: CASSLMVGFTYEQYF

V gene: TRBV12-3/TRBV12-4
clone size: many
J gene: TRBJ2-7
D gene: TRBD1
CDR3 DNA: TGTGCCAGCAGTTTTAGACAGGGCGTGACCTACGAGCAGTACTTC
CDR3 protein: CASSFRQGVTYEQYF

V gene: TRBV19
clone size: NA
J gene: TRBJ2-1
D gene: TRBD2
CDR3 DNA: TGTGCCAGTAGTATTCCCCTAGCGGGAGCCCTTGAGCAGTTCTTC
CDR3 protein: CASSIPLAGALEQFF

V gene: TRBV20-1
clone size: NA
J gene: TRBJ1-1
D gene: TRBD1
CDR3 DNA: TGCAGTGCTAAGACAGGGGGGCGGACTGAAGCTTTCTTT
CDR3 protein: CSAKTGGRTEAFF

V gene: TRBV15
clone size: NA
J gene: TRBJ2-4
D gene: TRBD1
CDR3 DNA: TGTGCCACCAGCAGAGTTACCGGGACAGGGTCCATTCAGTACTTC
CDR3 protein: CATSRVTGTGSIQYF

V gene: TRBV15
clone size: many
J gene: TRBJ2-3
D gene: TRBD2
CDR3 DNA: TGTGCCACCGGCCTAGCGGGAGGGGGGGATACGCAGTATTTT
CDR3 protein: CATGLAGGGDTQYF

V gene: TRBV3-1
clone size: many
J gene: TRBJ2-1
D gene: NA
CDR3 DNA: TGTGCCAGCAGCCCCCAACTGGGCGGACGTAACAATGAGCAGTTCTTC
CDR3 protein: CASSPQLGGRNNEQFF

V gene: TRBV27
clone size: few
J gene: TRBJ2-7
D gene: NA
CDR3 DNA: TGTGCCAGCGGGACGACCAAACACGAGCAGTACTTC
CDR3 protein: CASGTTKHEQYF

V gene: TRBV7-8
clone size: many
J gene: TRBJ2-7
D gene: NA
CDR3 DNA: TGTGCCAGCAGCAGGACATCGGGCGAGCAGTACTTC
CDR3 protein: CASSRTSGEQYF

V gene: TRBV9
clone size: NA
J gene: TRBJ1-3
D gene: NA
CDR3 DNA: TGTGCCAGCAGTCGGGCCTCTGGAAACACCATATATTTT
CDR3 protein: CASSRASGNTIYF

V gene: TRBV27
clone size: many
J gene: TRBJ2-7
D gene: NA
CDR3 DNA: TGTGCCAGCAGTGAATCAGGGGTTTTTGTGGACGAGCAGTACTTC
CDR3 protein: CASSESGVFVDEQYF

V gene: TRBV24-1
clone size: NA
J gene: TRBJ2-7
D gene: TRBD1
CDR3 DNA: TGTGCCACCAGTGAAGGACAGGGAACCTGGCAGTACTTC
CDR3 protein: CATSEGQGTWQYF

V gene: TRBV28
clone size: NA
J gene: TRBJ2-3
D gene: NA
CDR3 DNA: TGTGCCGGCATCTCACGGATGACTAGCACAGATACGCAGTATTTT
CDR3 protein: CAGISRMTSTDTQYF

V gene: TRBV29-1
clone size: NA
J gene: TRBJ2-1
D gene: NA
CDR3 DNA: TGCAGCGTAGACCACGGCGAGCAGTTCTTC
CDR3 protein: CSVDHGEQFF

V gene: TRBV7-8
clone size: NA
J gene: TRBJ1-5
D gene: NA
CDR3 DNA: TGTGCCAGCAGCTTAGAACGAAGTCAGCCCCAGCATTTT
CDR3 protein: CASSLERSQPQHF

V gene: TRBV9
clone size: many
J gene: TRBJ2-5
D gene: NA
CDR3 DNA: TGTGCCAGCAGCGTTGACGGGCGTGGGGCGGAGACCCAGTACTTC
CDR3 protein: CASSVDGRGAETQYF

V gene: TRBV30
clone size: many
J gene: TRBJ2-2
D gene: NA
CDR3 DNA: TGTGCCTGGAGATTAGCACGACAGGGAGGCCGGGAGCTGTTTTTT
CDR3 protein: CAWRLARQGGRELFF

V gene: TRBV5-1
clone size: many
J gene: TRBJ2-3
D gene: NA
CDR3 DNA: TGCGCCAGCAGCGCCGGGACTCACGAACGAGATACGCAGTATTTT
CDR3 protein: CASSAGTHERDTQYF

V gene: TRBV11-2
clone size: NA
J gene: TRBJ1-3
D gene: TRBD1
CDR3 DNA: TGTGCCAGCAGCGGGGCCCAGGGGGCTCGTGGAAACACCATATATTTT
CDR3 protein: CASSGAQGARGNTIYF

V gene: TRBV4-1
clone size: many
J gene: TRBJ1-4
D gene: NA
CDR3 DNA: TGCGCCAGCAGCCAGACCGCTGAGGTCGAAAAACTGTTTTTT
CDR3 protein: CASSQTAEVEKLFF

V gene: TRBV5-1
clone size: many
J gene: TRBJ2-1
D gene: NA
CDR3 DNA: TGCGCCAGCAGCTTGATAAGCGATCCCTACAATGAGCAGTTCTTC
CDR3 protein: CASSLISDPYNEQFF

V gene: TRBV20-1
clone size: few
J gene: TRBJ2-4
D gene: NA
CDR3 DNA: TGCAGTGCTGTAAAAGTTGGGACCAGATTAGCCAAAAACATTCAGTACTTC
CDR3 protein: CSAVKVGTRLAKNIQYF

V gene: TRBV4-1
clone size: once
J gene: TRBJ2-7
D gene: TRBD1
CDR3 DNA: TGCGCCAGCAGCCAAGATCTAGGCAGGGGGCAGGAGGAGCAGTACTTC
CDR3 protein: CASSQDLGRGQEEQYF

V gene: TRBV6-2/TRBV6-3
clone size: many
J gene: TRBJ1-1
D gene: NA
CDR3 DNA: TGTGCCAGCAGTCCCGGGCCAACGTGGCGAGCTTTCTTT
CDR3 protein: CASSPGPTWRAFF

V gene: TRBV9
clone size: NA
J gene: TRBJ1-1
D gene: TRBD1
CDR3 DNA: TGTGCCAGCAGCGAGTCCGGGACAGGGAAGACTGAAGCTTTCTTT
CDR3 protein: CASSESGTGKTEAFF

V gene: TRBV28
clone size: few
J gene: TRBJ1-3
D gene: NA
CDR3 DNA: TGTGCCAGCAGGGGAGGGTTATACTCTGGAAACACCATATATTTT
CDR3 protein: CASRGGLYSGNTIYF

V gene: TRBV20-1
clone size: many
J gene: TRBJ2-7
D gene: NA
CDR3 DNA: TGCAGTGCTAGGGCTATGGACGGAAGCTACGAGCAGTACTTC
CDR3 protein: CSARAMDGSYEQYF

V gene: TRBV2
clone size: many
J gene: TRBJ1-4
D gene: TRBD1
CDR3 DNA: TGTGCCACCAAGCTGGGACAGGGGAGTGAAAAACTGTTTTTT
CDR3 protein: CATKLGQGSEKLFF

V gene: TRBV19
clone size: NA
J gene: TRBJ1-5
D gene: NA
CDR3 DNA: TGTGCCAGTAGTATGATGTGGGACAACAATCAGCCCCAGCATTTT
CDR3 protein: CASSMMWDNNQPQHF

V gene: TRBV6-6
clone size: few
J gene: TRBJ2-1
D gene: TRBD2
CDR3 DNA: TGTGCCAGCAGTTACTGGGCTAGCGGGAGGGCCTACTACAATGAGCAGTTCTTC
CDR3 protein: CASSYWASGRAYYNEQFF

V gene: TRBV7-9
clone size: NA
J gene: TRBJ2-7
D gene: NA
CDR3 DNA: TGTGCCAGCAGCTTAGCTAGGCAGGGAGTCTCCGAGCAGTACTTC
CDR3 protein: CASSLARQGVSEQYF

V gene: TRBV2
clone size: few
J gene: TRBJ1-3
D gene: TRBD1
CDR3 DNA: TGTGCCAGCAGTCGTCCGGGACAGGGAATTCTTGGGGGCTCTGGAAACACCATATATTTT
CDR3 protein: CASSRPGQGILGGSGNTIYF

V gene: TRBV2
clone size: NA
J gene: TRBJ2-7
D gene: NA
CDR3 DNA: TGTGCCAGCAGCCACGCCCCGGTCTCCTACGAGCAGTACTTC
CDR3 protein: CASSHAPVSYEQYF

V gene: TRBV18
clone size: NA
J gene: TRBJ2-5
D gene: TRBD1
CDR3 DNA: TGTGCCAGCTCACCAACCCCGGGACAGGGGGCGGGAAAAGAGACCCAGTACTTC
CDR3 protein: CASSPTPGQGAGKETQYF

V gene: TRBV18
clone size: NA
J gene: TRBJ1-5
D gene: TRBD1
CDR3 DNA: TGTGCCAGCTCCCAAGGGACAGGGAGCAATCAGCCCCAGCATTTT
CDR3 protein: CASSQGTGSNQPQHF

V gene: TRBV20-1
clone size: many
J gene: TRBJ2-7
D gene: TRBD2
CDR3 DNA: TGCAGTGCTAGACGGGAGGGTTTCCACGAGCAGTACTTC
CDR3 protein: CSARREGFHEQYF

V gene: TRBV20-1
clone size: many
J gene: TRBJ2-5
D gene: TRBD2
CDR3 DNA: TGCAGTGCTGGGGGCCTAGCGGGGATGGGTCAAGAGACCCAGTACTTC
CDR3 protein: CSAGGLAGMGQETQYF

V gene: TRBV11-2
clone size: many
J gene: TRBJ2-1
D gene: TRBD2
CDR3 DNA: TGTGCCAGCAGCTTGACTAGCGGGACTTACAATGAGCAGTTCTTC
CDR3 protein: CASSLTSGTYNEQFF

V gene: TRBV28
clone size: many
J gene: TRBJ1-5
D gene: NA
CDR3 DNA: TGTGCCAGCAGCCAAGGGACCTGGGGGAATCAGCCCCAGCATTTT
CDR3 protein: CASSQGTWGNQPQHF

V gene: TRBV11-2
clone size: few
J gene: TRBJ2-6
D gene: TRBD2
CDR3 DNA: TGTGCCAGCAGAGGACTAGCGGGAGGGCCCCACTCCGGGGCCAACGTCCTGACTTTC
CDR3 protein: CASRGLAGGPHSGANVLTF

V gene: TRBV7-2
clone size: few
J gene: TRBJ2-1
D gene: NA
CDR3 DNA: TGTGCCAGCAGCCCCCAGGGCGGGATTGAGCAGTTCTTC
CDR3 protein: CASSPQGGIEQFF

V gene: TRBV20-1
clone size: few
J gene: TRBJ1-5
D gene: TRBD1
CDR3 DNA: TGCAGTGCTCGGACAGGGCGCGATCAGCCCCAGCATTTT
CDR3 protein: CSARTGRDQPQHF

V gene: TRBV20-1
clone size: many
J gene: TRBJ1-5
D gene: NA
CDR3 DNA: TGCAGTGCTAGAGATGTAGGCCAGCAGCCCCAGCATTTT
CDR3 protein: CSARDVGQQPQHF

V gene: TRBV19
clone size: few
J gene: TRBJ1-2
D gene: NA
CDR3 DNA: TGTGCCAGTAGTGCCCCACAGAACTATGGCTACACCTTC
CDR3 protein: CASSAPQNYGYTF

V gene: TRBV2
clone size: few
J gene: TRBJ2-7
D gene: TRBD2
CDR3 DNA: TGTGCCAGCAGGGGGGGGGTCAACGAGCAGTACTTC
CDR3 protein: CASRGGVNEQYF